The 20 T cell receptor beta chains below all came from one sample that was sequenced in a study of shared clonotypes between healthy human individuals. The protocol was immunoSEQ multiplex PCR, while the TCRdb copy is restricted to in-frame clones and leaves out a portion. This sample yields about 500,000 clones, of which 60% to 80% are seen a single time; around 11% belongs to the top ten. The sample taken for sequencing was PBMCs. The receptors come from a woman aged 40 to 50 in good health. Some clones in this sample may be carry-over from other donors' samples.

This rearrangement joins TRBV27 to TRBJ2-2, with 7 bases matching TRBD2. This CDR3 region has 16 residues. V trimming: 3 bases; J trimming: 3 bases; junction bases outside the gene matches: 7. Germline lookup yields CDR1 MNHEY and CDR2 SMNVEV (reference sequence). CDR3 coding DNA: TGTGCCAGCAGTTTCAGAGGGAGGGCGGACACCGGGGAGCTGTTTTTT. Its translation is CASSFRGRADTGELFF.

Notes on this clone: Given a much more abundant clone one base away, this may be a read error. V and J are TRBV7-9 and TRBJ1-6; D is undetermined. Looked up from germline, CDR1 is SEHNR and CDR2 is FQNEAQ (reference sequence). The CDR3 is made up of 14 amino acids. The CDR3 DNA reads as TGTACCAGCAGCTTAATTATGAGCACCTCACCCCTCCACTTT. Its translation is CTSSLIMSTSPLHF.

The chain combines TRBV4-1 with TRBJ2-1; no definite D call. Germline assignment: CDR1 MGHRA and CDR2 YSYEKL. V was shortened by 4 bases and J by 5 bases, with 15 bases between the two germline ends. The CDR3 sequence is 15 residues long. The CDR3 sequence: CASSPRLKVDNEQFF. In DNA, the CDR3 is TGCGCCAGCAGCCCTAGGCTGAAGGTCGACAATGAGCAGTTCTTC.

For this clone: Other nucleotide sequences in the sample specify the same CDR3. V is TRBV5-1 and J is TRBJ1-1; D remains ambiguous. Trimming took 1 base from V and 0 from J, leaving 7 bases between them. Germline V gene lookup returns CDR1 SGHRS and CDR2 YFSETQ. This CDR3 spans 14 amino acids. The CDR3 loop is CASSLTALNTEAFF. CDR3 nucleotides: TGCGCCAGCAGCTTGACGGCCCTGAACACTGAAGCTTTCTTT. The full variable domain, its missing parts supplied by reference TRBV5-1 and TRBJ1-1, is KAGVTQTPRYLIKTRGQQVTLSCSPISGHRSVSWYQQTPGQGLQFLFEYFSETQRNKGNFPGRFSGRQFSNSRSEMNVSTLELGDSALYLCASSLTALNTEAFFGQGTRLTVV.

CDR3 sequence (DNA): TGTGCCAGCAGCTTATCCAGAGTCACAGATACGCAGTATTTT. Protein product: CASSLSRVTDTQYF. The V and J genes are TRBV11-2 and TRBJ2-3; no reliable D call. Germline-derived CDR1 and CDR2 are SGHAT and FQNNGV. This CDR3 comprises 14 residues. Trimming took 2 bases from V and 2 from J, leaving 8 bases between them.

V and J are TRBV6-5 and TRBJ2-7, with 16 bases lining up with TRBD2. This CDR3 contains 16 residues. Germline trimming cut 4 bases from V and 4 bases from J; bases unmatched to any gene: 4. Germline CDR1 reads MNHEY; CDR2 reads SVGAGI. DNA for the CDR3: TGTGCCAGCAGTTTCACGGGACTAGCGGGAGGGTACGAGCAGTACTTC. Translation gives CASSFTGLAGGYEQYF.

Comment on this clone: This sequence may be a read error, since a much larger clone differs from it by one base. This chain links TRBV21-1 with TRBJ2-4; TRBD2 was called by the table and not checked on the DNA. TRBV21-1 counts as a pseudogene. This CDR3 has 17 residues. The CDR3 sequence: CASSLTAGGRRKNIQYF. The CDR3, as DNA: TGTGCCAGCAGCCTGACGGCTGGCGGGAGACGCAAAAACATTCAGTACTTC.

DNA of the CDR3: TGTGCCAGCAGGATGGGGGGCGGGAGCGGGTGGGAGACCCAGTACTTC. Translation gives CASRMGGGSGWETQYF. This chain joins TRBV7-8 and TRBJ2-5; D possibly corresponds to TRBD2 (7 bases). The V and J ends lost 6 bases and 5 bases respectively, with 22 bases between them. This CDR3 comprises 16 residues. Germline CDR1 reads SGHVS; CDR2 reads FQNEAQ.

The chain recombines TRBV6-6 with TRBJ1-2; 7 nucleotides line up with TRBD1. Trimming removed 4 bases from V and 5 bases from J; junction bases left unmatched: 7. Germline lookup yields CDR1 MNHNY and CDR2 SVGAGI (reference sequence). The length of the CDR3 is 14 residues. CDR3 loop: CASSSTRQGYGYTF. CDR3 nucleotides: TGTGCCAGCAGTTCAACCAGACAGGGTTATGGCTACACCTTC.

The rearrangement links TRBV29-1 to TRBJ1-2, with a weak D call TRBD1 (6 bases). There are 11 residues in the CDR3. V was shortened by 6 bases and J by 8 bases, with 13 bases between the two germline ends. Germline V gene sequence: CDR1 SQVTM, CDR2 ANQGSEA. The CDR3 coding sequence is TGCAGCGTACAACAGGGAGACGGCTACACCTTC. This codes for CSVQQGDGYTF.

The CDR3 region has the DNA TGTGCCAGCAGCTCTAGCGGAGCTTCCACAGATACGCAGTATTTT. Protein product: CASSSSGASTDTQYF. The chain recombines TRBV7-3 with TRBJ2-3; 7 bases map to TRBD2. The V gene's germline CDR1 is SGHTA and CDR2 FQGTGA. The CDR3 is 15 residues long. V trimming: 4 bases; J trimming: 2 bases; junction bases outside the gene matches: 6.

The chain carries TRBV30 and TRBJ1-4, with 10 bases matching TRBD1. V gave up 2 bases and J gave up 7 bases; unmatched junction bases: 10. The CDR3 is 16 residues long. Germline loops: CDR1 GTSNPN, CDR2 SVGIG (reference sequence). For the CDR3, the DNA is TGTGCCTGGAGTCCCTCAGACAGGGGGCGGGTTGAAAAACTGTTTTTT. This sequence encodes CAWSPSDRGRVEKLFF.

The CDR3 DNA follows: TGTGCCAGCAGCTTAGGGACTAGCGGGAGTGTTTTGTTCTTC. This translates into CASSLGTSGSVLFF. The chain joins TRBV7-2 to TRBJ2-1; 13 nucleotides align to TRBD2. The CDR3 has 14 residues. Unmatched junction bases numbered 6, after V lost 1 base and J lost 15 bases. Germline values: CDR1 SGHTA, CDR2 FQGNSA.

The CDR3 coding sequence is TGCAGCGTTGGTGAGTCCACCTGGCACGAGCAGTACTTC. Protein sequence: CSVGESTWHEQYF. The chain links TRBV29-1 to TRBJ2-5; D is unresolved. The better agreement between TRBJ2-7 and the DNA end casts doubt on the J call. Germline V gene data show CDR1 as SQVTM and CDR2 as ANQGSEA. This CDR3 contains 13 residues.

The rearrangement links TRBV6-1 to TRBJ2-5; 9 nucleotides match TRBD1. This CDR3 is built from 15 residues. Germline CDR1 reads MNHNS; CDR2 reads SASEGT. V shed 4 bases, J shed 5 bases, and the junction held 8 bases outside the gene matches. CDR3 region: CASSVLGQGGETQYF. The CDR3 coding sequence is TGTGCCAGCAGTGTCCTGGGACAGGGCGGCGAGACCCAGTACTTC.

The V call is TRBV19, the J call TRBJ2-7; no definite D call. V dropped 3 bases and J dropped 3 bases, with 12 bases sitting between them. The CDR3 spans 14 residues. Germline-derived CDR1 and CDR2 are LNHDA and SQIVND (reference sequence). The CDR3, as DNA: TGTGCCAGTAGTATTGCGACCCTCAACTACGAGCAGTACTTC. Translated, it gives CASSIATLNYEQYF.

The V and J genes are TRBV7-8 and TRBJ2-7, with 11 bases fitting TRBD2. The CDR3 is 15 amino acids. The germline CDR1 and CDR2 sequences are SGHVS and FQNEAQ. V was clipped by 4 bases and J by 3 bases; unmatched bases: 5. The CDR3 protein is CASSSRLAGSYEQYF. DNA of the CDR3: TGTGCCAGCAGCTCTCGACTAGCGGGAAGCTACGAGCAGTACTTC.

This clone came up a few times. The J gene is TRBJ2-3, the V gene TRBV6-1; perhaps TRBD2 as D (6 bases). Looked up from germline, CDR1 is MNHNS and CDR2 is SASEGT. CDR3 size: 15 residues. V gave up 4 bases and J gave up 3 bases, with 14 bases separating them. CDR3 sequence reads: CASSVLAPGTDTQYF. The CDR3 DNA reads TGTGCCAGCAGTGTACTAGCTCCAGGGACAGATACGCAGTATTTT.

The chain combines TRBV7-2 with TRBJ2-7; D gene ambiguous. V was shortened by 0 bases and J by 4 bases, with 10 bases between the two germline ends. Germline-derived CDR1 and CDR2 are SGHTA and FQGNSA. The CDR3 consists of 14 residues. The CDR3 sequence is CASSLAFRQYEQYF. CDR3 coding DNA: TGTGCCAGCAGCTTAGCGTTCAGGCAGTACGAGCAGTACTTC.

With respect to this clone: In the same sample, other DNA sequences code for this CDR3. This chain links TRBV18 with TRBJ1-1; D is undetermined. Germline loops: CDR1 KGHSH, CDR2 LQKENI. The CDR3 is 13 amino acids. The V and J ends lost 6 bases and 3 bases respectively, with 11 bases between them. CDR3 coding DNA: TGTGCCAGCTCTTTAGGGAGGGACACTGAAGCTTTCTTT. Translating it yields CASSLGRDTEAFF.